These 9 T cell receptor beta chains were sequenced from one sample in a study of human T cells and chemical hapten exposure. Using its own MiXCR run on the RACE reads, TCRdb lists one record per CDR3 protein. The table shows some 79,000 distinct CDR3 sequences, with roughly 10% occurring only once. As for time point: patch test 2, 6 weeks after DPC sensitization. This sample's treatment: therapeutic diphenylcyclopropenone sensitization with weekly scalp DPC. The input for sequencing was whole blood, taken in connection with sensitization to the hapten diphenylcyclopropenone (DPC). Source of these receptors: a woman between 50 and 59 years old with alopecia areata. Some clones in this sample may be carry-over from other donors' samples.

In its sample, this clonotype was seen a few times. The chain links TRBV10-3 to TRBJ2-1, with 8 bases fitting TRBD1. The junction had 10 bases not matched to a gene; V was cut back by 4 bases and J by 2 bases. CDR3 length equals 17 residues. Germline V gene lookup returns CDR1 ENHRY and CDR2 SYGVKD. The CDR3 spells CAISGGQVASTYNEQFF. The CDR3 DNA reads TGTGCCATCAGTGGGGGACAGGTCGCGTCGACCTACAATGAGCAGTTCTTC.

In its sample, this clonotype is medium-sized. The chain has TRBV5-6 and TRBJ1-2; 9 bases fit TRBD1. The germline gives CDR1 SGHDT, CDR2 YYEEEE. The CDR3 is 16 amino acids. Unmatched junction bases numbered 13, after V lost 2 bases and J lost 8 bases. CDR3 sequence reads: CASSFLSGDRAGGYTF. The CDR3 coding sequence is TGTGCCAGCAGCTTCCTATCTGGGGACAGGGCCGGAGGCTACACCTTC.

This clonotype has more than one count but fewer than ten. V usage is TRBV29-1 and J usage is TRBJ2-5; D unresolved. The V end lost 7 bases, the J end lost 5 bases, and 8 bases lay between the germline ends. CDR3 length: 10 amino acids. Germline CDR1 and CDR2: SQVTM and ANQGSEA. The CDR3: CSAGVETQYF. The CDR3 DNA sequence: TGCAGCGCTGGGGTGGAGACCCAGTACTTC.

This clonotype was seen many times. The rearrangement uses TRBV28 and TRBJ2-5, with D maybe TRBD1 (6 bases). This CDR3 spans 12 amino acids. Germline values: CDR1 MDHEN, CDR2 SYDVKM. V was pared by 6 bases and J by 7 bases, with 12 bases between. CDR3 in DNA: TGTGCCAGCAGGGGGGTAGGGGGGACCCAGTACTTC. Protein: CASRGVGGTQYF.

The chain links TRBV19 to TRBJ1-2, with D hard to call. Germline CDR1 reads LNHDA; CDR2 reads SQIVND (reference sequence). V lost 4 bases to trimming and J lost 4 bases, with 7 bases between them. The length of the CDR3 is 12 residues. The CDR3 DNA reads as TGTGCCAGTAGTAATGTGGCCTATGGCTACACCTTC. Residues: CASSNVAYGYTF.

V and J are TRBV28 and TRBJ2-7; no reliable D call. The V gene's germline CDR1 is MDHEN and CDR2 SYDVKM. This CDR3 contains 12 residues. V was clipped by 7 bases and J by 4 bases, with 11 bases between them. The CDR3 spells CASTGRLYEQYF. The CDR3 DNA reads as TGTGCCAGCACTGGCAGGTTATACGAGCAGTACTTC.

The rearrangement links TRBV27 to TRBJ2-5; 9 bases align to TRBD2. The length of the CDR3 is 16 residues. Germline V gene lookup returns CDR1 MNHEY and CDR2 SMNVEV (reference sequence). V gave up 5 bases and J gave up 4 bases; unmatched junction bases: 11. CDR3: CASSPASGEGIETQYF. For the CDR3, the DNA is TGTGCCAGCAGTCCCGCTAGCGGGGAAGGTATAGAGACCCAGTACTTC.

This chain links TRBV7-8 with TRBJ2-3, with TRBD2 identical over 11 bases. Trimming removed 8 bases from V and 4 bases from J; junction bases left unmatched: 5. CDR3 length: 14 amino acids. The V gene's germline CDR1 is SGHVS and CDR2 FQNEAQ. The CDR3 coding sequence is TGTGCCAGCCGAGTAGCGGGAGGGCCAGATACGCAGTATTTT. It is translated as CASRVAGGPDTQYF.

With respect to this clonotype: A read error is possible here, since a much larger clone lies one base away. V is TRBV4-1 and J is TRBJ1-2; D unclear. Deletions cut 1 base from V and 4 bases from J, with 10 bases between. From germline, CDR1 is MGHRA and CDR2 YSYEKL. The CDR3 is made up of 14 amino acids. The CDR3 DNA follows: TGCGCCAGCAGCCAAGCTCAGACTGTCTATGGCTACACCTTC. It yields the protein CASSQAQTVYGYTF.